The sample holds one count of the clone carrying this T cell receptor (beta chain). Its antigen remains unknown. This record comes from a study of cytomegalovirus exposure and HLA in healthy donors. Points from the study as a whole: The authors listed some 160 TCR beta chains as cytomegalovirus-associated.

Researchers ran the PCR with 60 Vbeta and 13 Jbeta primers. Method: immunoSEQ multiplex PCR; TCRdb's copy keeps in-frame clones and lacks some. The data show under 150,000 clones, approximately 80% seen once. The ends lost 6 bases at V and 5 bases at J; junction bases unmatched: 14. There are 16 residues in the CDR3. Germline CDR1 reads SGHRS; CDR2 reads YFSETQ. Material for sequencing was PBMCs. The receptor was derived from a man aged 35 to 55 in good health and CMV-seropositive. This rearrangement joins TRBV5-1 to TRBJ2-3; 8 bases line up with TRBD2. CDR3 in amino acids: CASNLGLPGGLDTQYF. The CDR3 nucleotides read TGCGCCAGCAACCTCGGATTACCGGGGGGGTTAGATACGCAGTATTTT. Combining the CDR3 with reference TRBV5-1 and TRBJ2-3 gives the whole variable domain KAGVTQTPRYLIKTRGQQVTLSCSPISGHRSVSWYQQTPGQGLQFLFEYFSETQRNKGNFPGRFSGRQFSNSRSEMNVSTLELGDSALYLCASNLGLPGGLDTQYFGPGTRLTVL.